Given below is one T cell receptor beta chain in context. Germline lookup yields CDR1 MNHNY and CDR2 SVGAGI (reference sequence). V was shortened by 6 bases and J by 2 bases, with 4 bases between the two germline ends. The CDR3 consists of 11 residues. The data stem from a study of blood T cell repertoires in COVID-19. About the study: Nucleic acid was either cDNA or gDNA, and it came from T cells, B-cell-depleted T cells, or PBMCs.

The table came from immunoSEQ multiplex PCR; TCRdb's copy has only in-frame clones and leaves some out. The sample shows about 220,000 clones, roughly four fifths of them seen only once. The gene calls are TRBV6-6 and TRBJ1-1, with D hard to call. This clonotype was sampled from a woman aged 55-75 years with acute or convalescent COVID-19. The source material was peripheral blood. The CDR3 sequence: CASRLNTEAFF. The CDR3 DNA sequence: TGTGCCAGCAGACTAAACACTGAAGCTTTCTTT.